The present TCR beta chain was sequenced within a study of blood T cell repertoires in COVID-19. Study summary: From T cells, B-cell-depleted T cells, or PBMCs came the material, which was cDNA or gDNA.

As originally analysed: Estimated nucleated cell counts came from reference gene primer amplification. The method was immunoSEQ multiplex PCR; TCRdb's version includes in-frame clones alone and lacks a portion of them. That table gives V, J and clone size, and the DNA gave D and trimming. The table has under 250,000 clones, about 80% seen once; the top ten hold under 3%. This receptor was identified in a woman in her forties with active or convalescent COVID-19. Sequenced sample: peripheral blood.

The CDR3 DNA reads TGCGCCAGCAGCCAGGACAAATCCGTGTCAAAACTGTTTTTT. It is translated as CASSQDKSVSKLFF. The chain couples TRBV4-3 to TRBJ1-4; maybe TRBD1 (5 bases). Germline CDR1 reads LGHNA; CDR2 reads YSLEER. V lost 3 bases and J 10 bases, leaving 15 bases between the germline ends. The CDR3 runs 14 residues.